These T cell receptor beta chains were read from a single sample in a study of CD8 T cells in ankylosing spondylitis. TCRdb reprocessed the 5' RACE reads with MiXCR, giving one entry per CDR3 protein. The sample lists roughly 230,000 distinct CDR3 sequences, approximately 10% occurring once. The specimen was blood, either unsorted or a sorted T cell fraction (not recorded which). The receptors here all came from a male donor with ankylosing spondylitis or in good health (not recorded which). Each CDR3 is given with its conserved first and last residue. D genes are given only for firm matches. Some rows mark clone size as missing; the rest say once, few, many or name a class of expanded clone.

j_call d_call clone_size v_call cdr3_nt cdr3_aa
TRBJ2-1 . many TRBV10-3 TGTGCCATTAGGGGGGGGCGAGTGCATGAGCAGTTCTTC CAIRGGRVHEQFF
TRBJ1-4 . many TRBV4-1 TGCGCCAGCAGCATGAACCCAGGGCAGGAGAATGAAAAACTGTTTTTT CASSMNPGQENEKLFF
TRBJ2-5 . many TRBV6-5 TGTGCCAGCAGTTACTCCCAAGAGACCCAGTACTTC CASSYSQETQYF
TRBJ1-4 . few TRBV2 TGTGCCAGCAGTGGACAGACCAGAAATGAAAAACTGTTTTTT CASSGQTRNEKLFF
TRBJ2-1 . many TRBV19 TGTGCCAGTACTGCGACACAGAGCTCCTACAATGAGCAGTTCTTC CASTATQSSYNEQFF
TRBJ2-7 . many TRBV3-1 TGTGCCAGCAGCCCTGGAAGCCCCGAGCAGTACTTC CASSPGSPEQYF
TRBJ1-4 TRBD1 . TRBV30 TGTGCCTGGACCCCTGGGACAGGAGCTAATGAAAAACTGTTTTTT CAWTPGTGANEKLFF
TRBJ2-3 . many TRBV2 TGTGCCAGCATACAAGGGATCAAGGCAGATACGCAGTATTTT CASIQGIKADTQYF
TRBJ2-7 TRBD1 many TRBV5-1 TGCGCCAGCAGCAGGGGACAGGGGGCGTACGAGCAGTACTTC CASSRGQGAYEQYF
TRBJ1-1 . many TRBV7-2 TGTGCCAGCAGCTTCTTGGGGATGAACACTGAAGCTTTCTTT CASSFLGMNTEAFF
TRBJ1-3 TRBD1 . TRBV11-1 TGTGCCAGCAGCCCCCAAGGGACAGGTCCTAGCTCTGGAAACACCATATATTTT CASSPQGTGPSSGNTIYF
TRBJ2-1 TRBD1 . TRBV18 TGTGCCAGCTCACGGGACAGGCCTAGCTCCTACAATGAGCAGTTCTTC CASSRDRPSSYNEQFF
TRBJ2-7 . many TRBV10-3 TGTGCCATCAGTGAGAGGGGCCAGAGCTCCTACGAGCAGTACTTC CAISERGQSSYEQYF
TRBJ2-3 . many TRBV30 TGTGCCTGGAGCGCTACAGATACGCAGTATTTT CAWSATDTQYF
TRBJ1-2 TRBD1 few TRBV4-1 TGCGTCAGCAGCCAAGCTCTACAGGGGAACTATGGCTACACCTTC CVSSQALQGNYGYTF
TRBJ2-7 TRBD1 few TRBV30 TGTGCCTGGACTCGGCAGGGGGTCTCCTACGAGCAGTACTTC CAWTRQGVSYEQYF
TRBJ2-1 TRBD2 many TRBV7-9 TGTGCCAGCAGCTTGGGGCTAGCGGGGGTTCAGTTCTTC CASSLGLAGVQFF
TRBJ2-5 . many TRBV15 TGTGCCACCAGCGTTCAGGGCATATTCGGGACCCAGTACTTC CATSVQGIFGTQYF
TRBJ1-5 . . TRBV19 TGTGCCTGCCACAGGGATAGCAATCAGCCCCAGCATTTT CACHRDSNQPQHF
TRBJ1-1 . . TRBV5-1 TGCGCCAGCAGCTCCCCTATTGGGGGGCACACTGAAGCTTTCTTT CASSSPIGGHTEAFF
TRBJ2-1 TRBD1 . TRBV27 TGTGCCAGCACCCCTGGGACAGGGGCTAAGCATAAGCAGTTCTTC CASTPGTGAKHKQFF
TRBJ2-2 . many TRBV5-1 TGCGCCAGCAGCCTGCATGGCACCGGGGAGCTGTTTTTT CASSLHGTGELFF
TRBJ2-1 . . TRBV7-2 TGTGCCCATCCTGGATTCCTCTCCTACAATGAGCAGTTCTTC CAHPGFLSYNEQFF
TRBJ2-3 TRBD2 . TRBV7-2 TGTGCCAGCAGCTCATTAGCGGGGGACACAGATACGCAGTATTTT CASSSLAGDTDTQYF
TRBJ2-1 TRBD2 many TRBV11-1 TGTGCCAGCAGCTTAAGTCTAGCGGGAGCGGTGGGGTCCTACAATGAGCAGTTCTTC CASSLSLAGAVGSYNEQFF
TRBJ1-1 . . TRBV6-5 TGTGCCAGCGAGGACGGAAACACTGAAGCTTTCTTT CASEDGNTEAFF
TRBJ2-7 . many TRBV20-1 TGCAGTGCCCTAGGCACAGGGTGGGAGCAGTACTTC CSALGTGWEQYF
TRBJ2-4 TRBD2 few TRBV5-4 TGTGCCAGCAGCTTGGACGGCGGGAGCGGGAGGAACATTCAGTACTTC CASSLDGGSGRNIQYF
TRBJ2-7 TRBD1 many TRBV5-1 TGCGCCAGCAGCTGGGCCCGGACAGGATCCTACGAGCAGTACTTC CASSWARTGSYEQYF
TRBJ1-2 . many TRBV6-2/TRBV6-3 TGTGCCAGCAGTCTGAAGGGGAAATCCTATGGCTACACCTTC CASSLKGKSYGYTF
TRBJ2-1 TRBD2 many TRBV12-3/TRBV12-4 TGTGCCAGCAGCCCTGGGGGACTAGCTACCTCCTACAATGAGCAGTTCTTC CASSPGGLATSYNEQFF
TRBJ2-1 . many TRBV15 TGTGCCACCAGCAGAGATAACCGGGGCTCCTACAATGAGCAGTTCTTC CATSRDNRGSYNEQFF
TRBJ2-2 . many TRBV6-2/TRBV6-3 TGTGCCAGCAGTGGGATAACGAACACCGGGGAGCTGTTTTTT CASSGITNTGELFF
TRBJ2-1 . many TRBV27 TGTGCCAGCAGTTTAGATAGTTGGCCTAGCAACAATGAGCAGTTCTTC CASSLDSWPSNNEQFF
TRBJ2-2 . many TRBV24-1 TGTGCCACCAGTGACGGGGGAGGCGGGAACACCGGGGAGCTGTTTTTT CATSDGGGGNTGELFF
TRBJ2-1 . . TRBV7-9 TGTGCCAGCAGCCCTCCCTTTATGGATGAGCAGTTCTTC CASSPPFMDEQFF
TRBJ1-4 . many TRBV27 TGTGCCAGCAGTTTATCGAGGGCAGAAAAACTGTTTTTT CASSLSRAEKLFF
TRBJ2-1 . many TRBV21-1 TGTGCCAGCCCCTGGGCGGTCAATGAGCAGTTCTTC CASPWAVNEQFF
TRBJ2-7 . few TRBV10-3 TGTGCCACCGCGACAGGCACGCCCTACGAGCAGTACTTC CATATGTPYEQYF
TRBJ1-1 TRBD1 many TRBV25-1 TGTGCCAGCATGGGACAGGGGGCATCAGAAGCTTTCTTT CASMGQGASEAFF
TRBJ1-5 TRBD1 . TRBV7-2 TGTGCCAGCAGCTTAGTTTCGGGACAGGGTTATCAGCCCCAGCATTTT CASSLVSGQGYQPQHF
TRBJ2-5 . . TRBV7-2 TGTGCCAGCAGCTACTTAGGAATACAAGAGACCCAGTACTTC CASSYLGIQETQYF
TRBJ1-6 . many TRBV20-1 TGCAGTGCTAGACCGGGAAGAAGGGGCGCTGATAATTCACCCCTCCACTTT CSARPGRRGADNSPLHF
TRBJ2-2 . . TRBV11-2 TGTGCCAGCAGCTTTGTATCCCCCGGAGGCACCGGGGAGCTGTTTTTT CASSFVSPGGTGELFF
TRBJ2-5 . many TRBV12-3/TRBV12-4 TGTGCCAGCAGTTTCGGAGAATCAGAGACCCAGTACTTC CASSFGESETQYF
TRBJ2-1 . many TRBV12-3/TRBV12-4 TGTGCCAGCAGTTTCGGGCGAAATCCCTACAATGAGCAGTTCTTC CASSFGRNPYNEQFF
TRBJ2-3 . many TRBV7-2 TGTGCCAGCAGCTTCTTTCGTGCCACTAGCACAGATACGCAGTATTTT CASSFFRATSTDTQYF
TRBJ2-5 . many TRBV7-2 TGTGCCAGCAGCGGCAGGGGAAAGACCCAGTACTTC CASSGRGKTQYF
TRBJ2-3 . many TRBV10-3 TGTGCCATCAGTGGGGGGCAGCACACAGATACGCAGTATTTT CAISGGQHTDTQYF
TRBJ2-1 TRBD2 many TRBV5-1 TGCGCCAGCAGCTTGGGACTAGCGGGGGGATTCTACAATGAGCAGTTCTTC CASSLGLAGGFYNEQFF
TRBJ1-2 . few TRBV30 TGTGCCTGGAGTGAGCCGCTCAGCGCCGCTATCTCCTATGGCTACACCTTC CAWSEPLSAAISYGYTF
TRBJ2-1 TRBD2 . TRBV6-1 TGTGCCAGCAGTGAACCCCCGACTAGCGGGGGCCATGAGCAGTTCTTC CASSEPPTSGGHEQFF
TRBJ1-6 TRBD1 few TRBV6-1 TGTGCCAGCAGTAGGGGACAGGCCTATAATTCACCCCTCCACTTT CASSRGQAYNSPLHF